These 16 T cell receptor beta chains originate from one sample sequenced in a study of beta chain features in type 1 diabetes. Antigens for these TCRs are unknown. Expressed TCRB transcripts were sequenced because the entire RNA isolate underwent reverse transcription. Profiled with immunoSEQ multiplex PCR; TCRdb holds only in-frame clones, not every one. This table has approximately 130,000 clones, around 16% appearing once. Regarding the study as a whole: Significant though moderate, a shortening of TCRB CDR3s appeared in all four CD4+ subsets of Type 1 diabetes patients.

Sequenced sample: central memory CD4+ T cells from blood. These receptors all stem from a man aged 18 to 29 with type 1 diabetes.

Details on this clone: This specimen includes other DNA sequences encoding the same CDR3. CDR3 sequence (DNA): TGTGCCAGCAGTTTCGGGACTAACTATGGCTACACCTTC. Translated: CASSFGTNYGYTF. This chain uses TRBV28 with TRBJ1-2; D remains ambiguous. This CDR3 region has 13 residues. Trimming pared 3 bases from V and 0 bases from J, leaving 5 bases between. The germline V gene encodes CDR1 MDHEN and CDR2 SYDVKM.

In its sample, this clone is medium-sized (0.01 to 0.1%). The gene calls are TRBV27 and TRBJ2-6; D gene uncertain. Germline V CDR1 and CDR2: MNHEY, SMNVEV (reference sequence). The CDR3 spans 15 residues. V was cut by 8 bases and J by 0 bases, with 11 bases left in between. CDR3 region: CASCSINSGANVLTF. For the CDR3, the DNA is TGTGCCAGCTGCTCAATTAACTCTGGGGCCAACGTCCTGACTTTC.

This clone has only a few counts. This chain joins TRBV5-4 and TRBJ2-7; weak D call: TRBD2 (5 bases). The CDR3 has 14 amino acids. Germline V gene data show CDR1 as SGHNT and CDR2 as YYREEE (reference sequence). The V and J ends lost 2 bases and 7 bases respectively, with 16 bases between them. This CDR3 is CASSLNLRTGEQYF. CDR3 in DNA: TGTGCCAGCAGCTTAAATCTCAGGACTGGGGAGCAGTACTTC.

The chain joins TRBV6-5 to TRBJ2-1, with 7 bases aligning to TRBD1. This CDR3 contains 13 residues. The junction had 12 bases not matched to a gene; V was cut back by 7 bases and J by 12 bases. CDR1 and CDR2 from the germline V gene are MNHEY and SVGAGI. This CDR3 is CASTPQGSVRQFF. The CDR3 DNA reads as TGTGCCAGCACCCCACAGGGGTCGGTGAGGCAGTTCTTC.

V usage is TRBV9 and J usage is TRBJ1-2; D is perhaps TRBD1 (6 bases). The V end was cut by 4 bases, the J end by 2 bases, with 12 bases between. CDR1 is SGDLS, CDR2 YYNGEE, per germline. The CDR3 runs 14 residues. The DNA of the CDR3 is TGTGCCAGCAGCAAACAAACAGGGAACTATGGCTACACCTTC. Protein sequence: CASSKQTGNYGYTF.

This clone has only a few counts. This chain's CDR3 is CASSKPLDRVLGYTF. For the CDR3, the DNA is TGTGCCAGCAGCAAACCCCTGGACAGGGTCCTTGGCTACACCTTC. The chain joins TRBV21-1 to TRBJ1-2; whether TRBD1, the table's D call, matches the DNA was not checked. TRBV21-1 constitutes a pseudogene. This CDR3 is built from 15 residues.

The chain carries TRBV28 and TRBJ2-5; D possibly uses TRBD1 or TRBD2 (6 bases each). This CDR3 has 13 residues. Germline CDR1 and CDR2: MDHEN and SYDVKM. Trimming took off 6 bases at V and 5 bases at J, with 13 bases between the two ends. The CDR3, as DNA: TGTGCCAGCAGCCTAGGGGGGCGGGAGACCCAGTACTTC. The encoded protein is CASSLGGRETQYF.

This clone appeared a few times. This chain joins TRBV10-3 and TRBJ2-1, with 11 bases aligning to TRBD2. The CDR3 runs 15 residues. Germline assignment: CDR1 ENHRY and CDR2 SYGVKD. V was clipped by 6 bases and J by 2 bases; unmatched bases: 3. CDR3 in amino acids: CAIRELAGAYNEQFF. For the CDR3, the DNA is TGTGCCATCAGGGAACTAGCGGGAGCCTACAATGAGCAGTTCTTC.

V gene TRBV7-9 combines with J gene TRBJ2-1, with TRBD1 matching 7 bases. Germline loops: CDR1 SEHNR, CDR2 FQNEAQ (reference sequence). CDR3 length: 15 residues. V gave up 3 bases and J gave up 2 bases; unmatched junction bases: 4. CDR3 protein: CASSLTGTTYNEQFF. As DNA, the CDR3 is TGTGCCAGCAGCTTGACAGGGACAACCTACAATGAGCAGTTCTTC.

This clone was seen more than once but under ten times. This rearrangement joins TRBV29-1 to TRBJ1-1; perhaps TRBD1 as D (5 bases). Trimming shortened V by 6 bases and J by 4 bases, and 15 bases separated the two germline ends. Germline CDR1 and CDR2: SQVTM and ANQGSEA. The CDR3 length is 13 residues. The CDR3 here is CSVGTRPTTEAFF. In DNA, the CDR3 is TGCAGCGTAGGGACCCGGCCAACCACTGAAGCTTTCTTT.

This rearrangement joins TRBV25-1 to TRBJ1-4, with D maybe TRBD1 (5 bases). The germline V gene has CDR1 MGHDK and CDR2 SYGVNS. CDR3 length equals 14 residues. Here the CDR3 reads CATTRAGDNEKLFF. The CDR3 bases are TGTGCAACCACCCGGGCGGGGGATAATGAAAAACTGTTTTTT.

J is TRBJ2-3 and V is TRBV19, with a tentative D call TRBD2 (5 bases). The V gene lost 9 bases and the J gene lost 5 bases, with 18 bases spanning the gap. CDR1 and CDR2 (germline): LNHDA, SQIVND (reference sequence). The CDR3 totals 14 residues. The DNA of the CDR3 is TGTGCCAGCCAGAGGAGAGGGAGTCAAGATACGCAGTATTTT. Protein sequence: CASQRRGSQDTQYF. Filled out from reference TRBV19 and TRBJ2-3, the complete variable domain reads DGGITQSPKYLFRKEGQNVTLSCEQNLNHDAMYWYRQDPGQGLRLIYYSQIVNDFQKGDIAEGYSVSREKKESFPLTVTSAQKNPTAFYLCASQRRGSQDTQYFGPGTRLTVL.

This clone came up many times. The J gene is TRBJ2-5, the V gene TRBV28; the D gene could be TRBD1 or TRBD2 (7 bases each). V lost 7 bases and J 6 bases, leaving 15 bases between the germline ends. Germline loops: CDR1 MDHEN, CDR2 SYDVKM. CDR3 size: 13 residues. CDR3: CASNPQGGKTQYF. In nucleotides, the CDR3 is TGTGCCAGCAACCCGCAGGGGGGGAAGACCCAGTACTTC.

The chain is built from TRBV4-2 and TRBJ2-5, with 14 positions matching TRBD2. The CDR3 covers 19 residues. Germline V gives CDR1 LGHNA, CDR2 YNFKEQ. V trimming: 1 base; J trimming: 1 base; junction bases outside the gene matches: 8. CDR3 sequence: CASSQGTSGGPFVQETQYF. The CDR3 coding sequence is TGTGCCAGCAGCCAAGGGACTAGCGGGGGGCCGTTCGTCCAAGAGACCCAGTACTTC.

This clone was seen many times. The chain couples TRBV29-1 to TRBJ2-1; 11 nucleotides match TRBD1. The CDR3 loop spans 13 amino acids. Germline V CDR1 and CDR2: SQVTM, ANQGSEA. V lost 7 bases, J lost 5 bases, and 4 bases stayed unmatched. The CDR3 loop is CSAGQGAHNEQFF. The CDR3, as DNA: TGCAGCGCCGGACAGGGGGCTCACAATGAGCAGTTCTTC.

The V gene is TRBV10-2, the J gene TRBJ2-7; the D call may be TRBD1 or TRBD2 (5 bases each). This CDR3 is 14 amino acids long. Trimming pared 4 bases from V and 6 bases from J, leaving 16 bases between. Germline CDR1 reads WSHSY; CDR2 reads SAAADI. CDR3 nucleotides: TGCGCCAGCAGTGGCCTGGGGGAACTCGGCGAGCAGTACTTC. Amino acid sequence: CASSGLGELGEQYF.